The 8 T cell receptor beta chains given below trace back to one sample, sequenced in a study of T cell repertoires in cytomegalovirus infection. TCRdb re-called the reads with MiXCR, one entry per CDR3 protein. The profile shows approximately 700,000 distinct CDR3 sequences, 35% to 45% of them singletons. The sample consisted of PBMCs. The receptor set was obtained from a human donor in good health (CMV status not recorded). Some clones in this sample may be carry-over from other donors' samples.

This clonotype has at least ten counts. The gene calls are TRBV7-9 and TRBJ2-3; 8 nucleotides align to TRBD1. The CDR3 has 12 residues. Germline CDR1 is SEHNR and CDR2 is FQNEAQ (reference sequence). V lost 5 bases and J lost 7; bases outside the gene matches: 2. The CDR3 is CASSDRGHTQYF. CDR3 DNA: TGTGCCAGCAGCGACAGGGGACATACGCAGTATTTT.

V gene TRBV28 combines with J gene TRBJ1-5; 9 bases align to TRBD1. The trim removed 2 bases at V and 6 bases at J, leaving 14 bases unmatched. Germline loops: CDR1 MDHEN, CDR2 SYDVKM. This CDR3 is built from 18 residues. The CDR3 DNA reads TGTGCCAGCAGTTTACCGGACCACGGGACAGGGAAGGTTCAGCCCCAGCATTTT. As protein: CASSLPDHGTGKVQPQHF.

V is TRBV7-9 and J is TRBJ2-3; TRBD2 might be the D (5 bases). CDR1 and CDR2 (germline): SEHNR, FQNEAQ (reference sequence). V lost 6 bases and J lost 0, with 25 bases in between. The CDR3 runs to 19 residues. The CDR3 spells CASSWRRAVGRSSTDTQYF. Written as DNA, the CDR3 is TGTGCCAGCAGTTGGCGGCGGGCGGTGGGTAGATCCAGCACAGATACGCAGTATTTT.

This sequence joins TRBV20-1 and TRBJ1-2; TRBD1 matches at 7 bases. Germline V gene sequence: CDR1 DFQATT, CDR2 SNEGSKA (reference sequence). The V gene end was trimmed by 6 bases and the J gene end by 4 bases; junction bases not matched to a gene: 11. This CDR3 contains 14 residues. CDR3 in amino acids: CSAEGALQGYGYTF. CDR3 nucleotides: TGCAGTGCGGAGGGGGCTCTCCAGGGCTATGGCTACACCTTC.

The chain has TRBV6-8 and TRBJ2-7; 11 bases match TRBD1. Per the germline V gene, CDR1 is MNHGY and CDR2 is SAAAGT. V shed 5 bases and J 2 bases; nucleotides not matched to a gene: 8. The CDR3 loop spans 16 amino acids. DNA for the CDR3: TGTGCCAGCAGTACAACCGGGACAGGGGGAACCTACGAGCAGTACTTC. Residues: CASSTTGTGGTYEQYF.

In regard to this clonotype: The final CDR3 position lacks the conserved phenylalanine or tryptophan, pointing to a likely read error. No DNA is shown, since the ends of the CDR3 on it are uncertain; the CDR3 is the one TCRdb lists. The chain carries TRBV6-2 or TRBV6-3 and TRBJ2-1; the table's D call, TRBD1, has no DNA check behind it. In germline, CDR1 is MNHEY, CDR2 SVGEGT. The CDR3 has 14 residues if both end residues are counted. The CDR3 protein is CASSRDAEYNEQLL.

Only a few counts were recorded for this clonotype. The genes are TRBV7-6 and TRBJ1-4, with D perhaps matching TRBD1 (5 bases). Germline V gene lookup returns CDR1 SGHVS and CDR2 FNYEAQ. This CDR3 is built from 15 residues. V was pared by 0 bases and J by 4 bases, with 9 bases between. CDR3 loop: CASSLAGEVNEKLFF. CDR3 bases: TGTGCCAGCAGCTTAGCGGGGGAGGTTAATGAAAAACTGTTTTTT.

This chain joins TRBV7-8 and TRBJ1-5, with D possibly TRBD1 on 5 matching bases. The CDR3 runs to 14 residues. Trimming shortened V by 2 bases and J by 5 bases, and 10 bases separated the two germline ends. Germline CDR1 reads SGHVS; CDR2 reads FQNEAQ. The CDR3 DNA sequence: TGTGCCAGCAGCTTATTGGGGGTGGATCAGCCCCAGCATTTT. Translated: CASSLLGVDQPQHF. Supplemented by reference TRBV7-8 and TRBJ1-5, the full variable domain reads GAGVSQSPRYKVAKRGQDVALRCDPISGHVSLFWYQQALGQGPEFLTYFQNEAQLDKSGLPSDRFFAERPEGSVSTLKIQRTQQEDSAVYLCASSLLGVDQPQHFGDGTRLSIL.